This TCR beta chain comes out of a study of T cell clones after liver transplantation. Study as a whole: TCRbeta sequencing after a pre-transplant mixed lymphocyte reaction identified graft-donor-reactive clones, later tracked in post-transplant blood.

Using immunoSEQ multiplex PCR, the repertoire was profiled, and TCRdb retains in-frame clones only, with some absent. The sample holds tens of thousands of clones, less than 90% seen once. The CDR3 consists of 14 residues. CDR1 SGHAT and CDR2 FQNNGV come from the germline V gene. The V segment lost 5 bases and the J segment 6 bases; nucleotides outside the gene matches: 7. The TCR sequence derives from a human patient who received a liver transplant. Part of the T cell pool may stem from the graft donor. The chain joins TRBV11-2 to TRBJ2-1; 7 bases align to TRBD1. The source material was CD4+ T cells from blood, sampled around 48 months after liver transplant. DNA for the CDR3: TGTGCCAGCAGCCCTCGGACAGGAGTCAATGAGCAGTTCTTC. Encoded protein: CASSPRTGVNEQFF.